Listed below are T cell receptor beta chains from one sample, sequenced in a study of CD8 T cells in Susac syndrome. MiXCR, run by TCRdb on the immunoSEQ multiplex PCR reads, gives a single entry per CDR3 protein. Seen here are a few hundred thousand distinct CDR3 sequences, 70% to 90% observed once, and the top ten hold over 0.1%. Input material: CD8+ T cells from PBMCs. Receptors were obtained from a human donor with multiple sclerosis. Both conserved end residues are part of each CDR3. D genes are given only for firm matches. Clone size is not always given. Where it is, it says once, few, many or a class for expanded clones.

TRBJ2-1,-,-,TRBV28,CASSLRPSYNEQFF,TGTGCCAGCAGTTTGCGGCCATCCTACAATGAGCAGTTCTTC
TRBJ2-3,-,-,TRBV5-1,CASSLGGPGLSTDTQYF,TGCGCCAGCAGCTTGGGAGGCCCGGGGCTTAGCACAGATACGCAGTATTTT
TRBJ1-6,-,-,TRBV7-3,CASSLTARDRNSPLHF,TGTGCCAGCAGCTTAACGGCTAGGGATCGTAATTCACCCCTCCACTTT
TRBJ2-7,once,TRBD1,TRBV6-7,CASPRGREQYF,TGTGCCAGCCCCAGGGGGCGAGAGCAGTACTTC
TRBJ1-5,-,TRBD1,TRBV27,CASSQLQGNQPQHF,TGTGCCAGCAGTCAACTACAGGGGAATCAGCCCCAGCATTTT
TRBJ1-4,-,-,TRBV6-6,CASIKIGATNEKLFF,TGTGCCAGCATTAAAATCGGAGCAACTAATGAAAAACTGTTTTTT
TRBJ1-5,-,-,TRBV19,CASSFNQEDQPQHF,TGTGCCAGTAGTTTCAATCAAGAGGATCAGCCCCAGCATTTT
TRBJ1-1,-,-,TRBV5-1,CASSLETANTEAFF,TGCGCCAGCAGCTTGGAGACAGCCAACACTGAAGCTTTCTTT
TRBJ2-1,-,TRBD2,TRBV7-9,CASSLGAGGPINEQFF,TGTGCCAGCAGCTTAGGAGCGGGAGGGCCCATTAATGAGCAGTTCTTC
TRBJ2-1,-,-,TRBV5-5,CAWGTGLALNEQFF,TGTGCCTGGGGAACAGGGCTAGCGCTTAATGAGCAGTTCTTC
TRBJ2-1,-,-,TRBV27,CASALGQYNEQFF,TGTGCCAGCGCCTTGGGTCAGTACAATGAGCAGTTCTTC
TRBJ1-6,-,TRBD1,TRBV27,CASNGQGYPNSPLHF,TGTGCCAGCAACGGACAGGGGTACCCGAACTCACCCCTCCACTTT
TRBJ2-3,-,-,TRBV5-4,CASSYRAHTDTQYF,TGTGCCAGCAGCTACAGGGCTCATACCGATACGCAGTATTTT
TRBJ2-1,few,-,TRBV28,CASSLTRLNEQFF,TGTGCCAGCAGTTTAACGCGGCTAAATGAGCAGTTCTTC
TRBJ1-2,-,-,TRBV9,CASSVGLTERNYGYTF,TGTGCCAGCAGCGTAGGGCTGACCGAGCGTAACTATGGCTACACCTTC
TRBJ2-3,-,-,TRBV10-2,CASSELGNTDTQYF,TGCGCCAGCAGTGAGTTAGGAAACACAGATACGCAGTATTTT
TRBJ2-2,-,-,TRBV4-1,CASSQEPGHRNTGELFF,TGCGCCAGCAGCCAAGAACCGGGACATCGGAACACCGGGGAGCTGTTTTTT
TRBJ1-1,-,TRBD1,TRBV12-3/TRBV12-4,CASSFTGGAEAFF,TGTGCCAGCAGCTTCACAGGGGGCGCAGAAGCTTTCTTT
TRBJ2-7,-,-,TRBV6-5,CASSYSDHEQYF,TGTGCCAGCAGTTACTCGGATCACGAGCAGTACTTC
TRBJ2-3,-,TRBD2,TRBV2,CASLLLAGTTDTQYF,TGTGCCAGTTTACTACTAGCGGGTACCACAGATACGCAGTATTTT
TRBJ2-7,-,-,TRBV19,CASSIVWGAYEQYF,TGTGCCAGTAGTATAGTGTGGGGAGCCTACGAGCAGTACTTC
TRBJ2-3,-,-,TRBV11-2,CASSPPLGATDTQYF,TGTGCCAGCAGCCCCCCGTTGGGGGCCACAGATACGCAGTATTTT
TRBJ2-3,few,-,TRBV7-9,CASTQRGDTQYF,TGTGCCAGCACCCAGCGTGGAGATACGCAGTATTTT
TRBJ1-6,-,TRBD1,TRBV9,CASSVAIGTASALHF,TGTGCCAGCAGCGTAGCTATAGGGACAGCCAGCGCCCTCCACTTT
TRBJ2-1,-,-,TRBV7-2,CASSSTNAPRDEQFF,TGTGCCAGCAGCTCAACGAACGCGCCCCGTGATGAGCAGTTCTTC
TRBJ2-7,-,TRBD1,TRBV6-1,CASKTGAYLTNSYEQYF,TGTGCCAGCAAGACAGGGGCCTATTTGACGAACTCCTACGAGCAGTACTTC
TRBJ2-2,-,-,TRBV7-6,CASSVDGGTGELFF,TGTGCCAGCAGCGTTGACGGGGGCACCGGGGAGCTGTTTTTT